This TCR beta chain was documented in a study of blood T cell repertoires in COVID-19. In the original analysis: Scientists estimated how many nucleated cells there were by amplifying reference gene primers. Data came from immunoSEQ multiplex PCR; TCRdb stores just in-frame clones and leaves some out. V and J calls and clone size follow that table, whereas D and trimming were derived from the DNA. This table holds 80,000 to 100,000 clones, around 85% found once. What was sequenced was peripheral blood. This receptor was identified in a man between 60 and 70 years old with acute or convalescent COVID-19.

The CDR3 is CSVRSSGVTDTQYF. The CDR3 DNA reads as TGCAGCGTAAGGTCTAGCGGGGTGACAGATACGCAGTATTTT. The chain joins TRBV29-1 to TRBJ2-3, with TRBD2 matching 9 bases. The germline gives CDR1 SQVTM, CDR2 ANQGSEA. The CDR3 has 14 amino acids. The V and J ends lost 6 bases and 3 bases, in that order; junction bases with no gene match: 7.